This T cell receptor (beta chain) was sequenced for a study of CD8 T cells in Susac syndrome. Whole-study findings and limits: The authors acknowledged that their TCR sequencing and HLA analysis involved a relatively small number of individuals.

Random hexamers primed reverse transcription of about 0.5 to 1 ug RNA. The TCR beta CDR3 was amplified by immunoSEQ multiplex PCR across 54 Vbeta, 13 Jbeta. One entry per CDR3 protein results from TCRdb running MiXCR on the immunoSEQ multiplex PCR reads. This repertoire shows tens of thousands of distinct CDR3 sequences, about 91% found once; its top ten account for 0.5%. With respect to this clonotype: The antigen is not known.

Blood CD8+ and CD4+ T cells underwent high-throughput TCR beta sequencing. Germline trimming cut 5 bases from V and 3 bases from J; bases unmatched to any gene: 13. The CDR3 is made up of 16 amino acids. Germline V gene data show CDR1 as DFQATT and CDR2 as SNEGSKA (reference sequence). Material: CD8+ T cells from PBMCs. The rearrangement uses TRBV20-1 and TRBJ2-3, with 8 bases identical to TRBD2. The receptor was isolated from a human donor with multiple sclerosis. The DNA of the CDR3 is TGCAGTGCTGAACCTTTTAGTAGCGGGAAAACAGATACGCAGTATTTT. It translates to CSAEPFSSGKTDTQYF.